This T cell receptor (beta chain) was retrieved from a study of T-cell reconstitution after alpha-beta-depleted transplantation in children listed by TCRdb under 2016. For the study in its entirety: The study quantitatively tracked T-cell immune reconstitution after TCRalphabeta/CD19-depleted allogeneic hematopoietic cell transplantation in children using TCR repertoire profiling.

As concerns this clonotype: Its antigen is still unknown. Base qualities are not provided; no much larger clone lies one nucleotide away.

This sample's treatment or condition label indicates: allogeneic hematopoietic cell transplantation with graft depleted of TCRalphabeta T cells and CD19 B cells. TCRalphabeta/CD19-depleted allogeneic hematopoietic cell grafts were given to the transplant recipients, all of whom were children. After removal of 4 bases from V and 9 bases from J, the junction retains 12 bases not matched to a gene. Counted from cysteine to phenylalanine, this CDR3 has 16 amino acids. The kept DNA is CDR3 alone, 48 bases in frame from the first base. The library was prepared using PCR. The instrument given in TCRdb is Illumina HiSeq 2500. TCR libraries were prepared with molecular barcoding, using unique molecular identifiers to normalize TCRbeta repertoire quantification. TCRdb redid the processing of the public reads, applying fastp at Q25 and MiXCR, and retained in-frame beta chains. Identical CDR3 proteins give one entry, which carries the most common genes and DNA. In all, the sample holds under 250,000 distinct CDR3 sequences, and 20% to 30% of those were seen once. The ten biggest clones cover more than 4.5% of the sample.

Overall results and qualifications from the work: The apparently early recovery of alphabetaT-cell counts about two months after transplant reportedly depended on only several hundred rapidly expanded clones that came from non-depleted graft cells. The high TCRbeta diversity at day 60 in some patients was ascribed to recipient T cells and intrathymic progenitors that had survived conditioning. Hyperexpanded clone frequencies declined over subsequent months; after one year, T-cell counts and TCRbeta diversity were mostly attributed to newly produced T cells.

This sequence originates from a female patient aged 2-9 years who had a stem cell transplant for congenital amegakaryocytic thrombocytopenia, so the T cells may come from the graft donor. The chain was built from TRBV12-3 or TRBV12-4 and TRBJ2-1, and 10 junction bases match TRBD1. The source material was PBMCs, mostly from graft donor cells, sampled 360 days after TCRalphabeta/CD19-depleted stem cell transplant. CDR3 protein: CASSSSGQGIRGEQFF. In nucleotides, the sequence is TGTGCCAGCAGTTCATCGGGACAGGGGATACGGGGTGAGCAGTTCTTC.